These 28 T cell receptor beta chains came from one sample sequenced in a study of T cell repertoires in cytomegalovirus infection. TCRdb reprocessed the reads via MiXCR and lists one record per CDR3 protein. Of some 130,000 distinct CDR3 sequences detected, approximately 30% appear once; the ten largest clones hold about 50%. Their target antigens are unknown. The source was CD8+ T cells from cultured PBMCs, collected from culture after CMV antigen stimulation. The receptors shown here come from a human donor in good health (CMV status not recorded). Some clones in this sample may be carry-over from other donors' samples.

In this sample, this clonotype turned up many times. This chain connects TRBV7-9 to TRBJ1-1; D not resolved. CDR1 is SEHNR and CDR2 is FQNEAQ in the germline V gene (reference sequence). CDR3 size: 12 residues. The V and J ends lost 7 bases and 1 base respectively, with 7 bases between them. The CDR3 here is CASIGENTEAFF. DNA for the CDR3: TGTGCCAGCATTGGGGAGAACACTGAAGCTTTCTTT.

This clonotype was recorded once. This chain links TRBV7-2 with TRBJ1-3; 7 nucleotides match TRBD1. Per germline, CDR1 SGHTA and CDR2 FQGNSA. V was clipped by 1 base and J by 0 bases; unmatched bases: 6. This CDR3 region has 17 residues. Written as DNA, the CDR3 is TGTGCCAGCAGCTTAGGAGGGGGCGGAAGCTCTGGAAACACCATATATTTT. Its translation is CASSLGGGGSSGNTIYF. Full variable domain (remainder filled in from reference TRBV7-2 and TRBJ1-3): GAGVSQSPSNKVTEKGKDVELRCDPISGHTALYWYRQSLGQGLEFLIYFQGNSAPDKSGLPSDRFSAERTGGSVSTLTIQRTQQEDSAVYLCASSLGGGGSSGNTIYFGEGSWLTVV.

This clonotype was seen a few times. V gene TRBV11-2 combines with J gene TRBJ2-7; D ambiguous. This CDR3 has 14 residues. CDR1 and CDR2 (germline): SGHAT, FQNNGV. The V and J ends lost 1 base and 3 bases respectively, with 10 bases between them. This CDR3 is CASSLGVRYYEQYF. The DNA for the CDR3 is TGTGCCAGCAGCTTAGGGGTCCGGTACTACGAGCAGTACTTC.

This clonotype was observed a few times. CDR3 nucleotides: TGTGCCAGCAGCTTGACCGGATGGGGCACCGGGGAGCTGTTTTTT. It translates to CASSLTGWGTGELFF. V is TRBV5-5 and J is TRBJ2-2, with D unresolved. CDR3 length equals 15 residues. V was shortened by 1 base and J by 4 bases, with 11 bases between the two germline ends. CDR1 and CDR2 (germline): SGHKS, YYEKEE (reference sequence). Full variable domain (rest looked up from reference TRBV5-5 and TRBJ2-2): DAGVTQSPTHLIKTRGQQVTLRCSPISGHKSVSWYQQVLGQGPQFIFQYYEKEERGRGNFPDRFSARQFPNYSSELNVNALLLGDSALYLCASSLTGWGTGELFFGEGSRLTVL.

The V gene is TRBV7-4, the J gene TRBJ2-1; 9 bases are a match to TRBD2. The V segment lost 3 bases and the J segment 8 bases; nucleotides outside the gene matches: 8. This CDR3 is 15 amino acids long. CDR1 and CDR2 (germline): SGHVT, SQSDAQ. CDR3 sequence (DNA): TGTGCCAGCAGCTTCGGCGGGGGGGCCTCGGATGAGCAGTTCTTC. It translates to CASSFGGGASDEQFF.

This clonotype was detected only a few times. This chain uses TRBV19 with TRBJ2-1; 7 positions match TRBD1. With 4 bases clipped from V and 2 bases from J, the junction kept 8 bases outside the gene matches. This CDR3 has 16 residues. Germline V gene data show CDR1 as LNHDA and CDR2 as SQIVND (reference sequence). Here the CDR3 DNA reads TGTGCCAGTAGTACCCTAGGACAGGTTACCTACAATGAGCAGTTCTTC. Translation gives CASSTLGQVTYNEQFF.

The J gene is TRBJ1-5, the V gene TRBV27, with D maybe TRBD1 (6 bases). The V and J ends lost 6 bases and 3 bases respectively, with 12 bases between them. The CDR3 loop spans 14 amino acids. Per the germline V gene, CDR1 is MNHEY and CDR2 is SMNVEV (reference sequence). The DNA for the CDR3 is TGTGCCAGCAGCCTGACAGGATTCAATCAGCCCCAGCATTTT. Translated, it gives CASSLTGFNQPQHF.

This sequence joins TRBV7-9 and TRBJ2-1; 12 nucleotides line up with TRBD2. This CDR3 has 16 amino acids. Germline V lookup: CDR1 SEHNR, CDR2 FQNEAQ (reference sequence). Unmatched junction bases numbered 7, after V lost 3 bases and J lost 7 bases. CDR3 region: CASSFPLAGGHNEQFF. The CDR3 nucleotides read TGTGCCAGCAGCTTCCCCCTAGCGGGGGGGCATAATGAGCAGTTCTTC.

This clonotype appeared a single time. The CDR3 sequence is CSAHSGGANEQFF. DNA of the CDR3: TGCAGTGCCCATAGCGGGGGGGCCAATGAGCAGTTCTTC. The V call is TRBV20-1, the J call TRBJ2-1; the match to TRBD2 covers 11 bases. This CDR3 is built from 13 residues. The germline V gene has CDR1 DFQATT and CDR2 SNEGSKA (reference sequence). The ends lost 6 bases at V and 6 bases at J; junction bases unmatched: 4.

The chain joins TRBV5-4 to TRBJ2-1; possibly TRBD2 for D (6 bases). Germline CDR1 SGHNT, CDR2 YYREEE (reference sequence). The CDR3 consists of 14 residues. Trimming cost V 4 bases and J 5 bases, with 13 bases left between them. The CDR3 is CASSGVLADNEQFF. The CDR3 DNA reads as TGTGCCAGCAGCGGGGTATTAGCGGACAATGAGCAGTTCTTC. Based on the CDR3 plus reference TRBV5-4 and TRBJ2-1, the full variable domain is ETGVTQSPTHLIKTRGQQVTLRCSSQSGHNTVSWYQQALGQGPQFIFQYYREEENGRGNFPPRFSGLQFPNYSSELNVNALELDDSALYLCASSGVLADNEQFFGPGTRLTVL.

This clonotype came up a few times. The chain has TRBV19 and TRBJ1-5; tentative D call: TRBD1 (6 bases). The CDR3 runs 15 residues. The germline V gene has CDR1 LNHDA and CDR2 SQIVND (reference sequence). Trimming took off 3 bases at V and 7 bases at J, with 16 bases between the two ends. CDR3 sequence reads: CASSIGGRGNQPQHF. CDR3 coding DNA: TGTGCCAGTAGTATTGGAGGCAGGGGAAACCAGCCCCAGCATTTT.

There are a few counts of this clonotype. V is TRBV28 and J is TRBJ2-2; D remains ambiguous. CDR1 is MDHEN, CDR2 SYDVKM, per germline. The CDR3 covers 14 residues. The V end was cut by 3 bases, the J end by 1 base, with 6 bases between. The CDR3 coding sequence is TGTGCCAGCAGTTTGGAGATGAACACCGGGGAGCTGTTTTTT. It specifies CASSLEMNTGELFF.

The sample holds a few counts of this clonotype. The rearrangement links TRBV4-1 to TRBJ2-7; 9 bases fit TRBD2. Germline V gives CDR1 MGHRA, CDR2 YSYEKL. V lost 1 base to trimming and J lost 2 bases; unmatched junction nucleotides: 15. CDR3 length equals 19 residues. CDR3 nucleotides: TGCGCCAGCAGCCAAGGGGCAGTCGGCGGGGGGGTAGTAACCTACGAGCAGTACTTC. Translating gives CASSQGAVGGGVVTYEQYF.

As to this clonotype: One junction end disagrees with the germline gene, perhaps due to a read error. The chain carries TRBV20-1 and TRBJ2-4; D remains ambiguous. The CDR3 contains 10 residues. Looked up from germline, CDR1 is DFQATT and CDR2 is SNEGSKA (reference sequence). CDR3 loop: CCVLENILYF. In DNA form, the CDR3 reads TGCTGCGTGTTAGAAAACATTCTGTACTTC.

In this sample, this clonotype turned up a few times. The rearrangement uses TRBV7-9 and TRBJ1-1; D perhaps matches TRBD1 (5 bases). Looked up from germline, CDR1 is SEHNR and CDR2 is FQNEAQ (reference sequence). Trimming left V 1 base short and J 6 bases short, with 15 bases between. This CDR3 has 15 residues. In DNA form, the CDR3 reads TGTGCCAGCAGCTTAGGGGTTGGGGGACTGGCTGAAGCTTTCTTT. Translation: CASSLGVGGLAEAFF.

The chain is built from TRBV12-3 or TRBV12-4 and TRBJ2-1, with D tentatively TRBD2 (5 bases). The CDR3 has 22 residues. Deletions cut 4 bases from V and 0 bases from J, with 31 bases between. CDR3 coding DNA: TGTGCCAGCAGTTCCCGCAACCAAGCTAGACCCGGGGTCCGAGGCTCCTACAATGAGCAGTTCTTC. Its protein product is CASSSRNQARPGVRGSYNEQFF.

V usage is TRBV7-9 and J usage is TRBJ1-5, with D perhaps TRBD1 (5 bases). V was shortened by 5 bases and J by 5 bases, with 13 bases between the two germline ends. CDR1 is SEHNR and CDR2 is FQNEAQ in the germline V gene (reference sequence). The CDR3 consists of 14 residues. The CDR3 DNA is TGTGCCAGCAGCATTCAGGGTAGGGATCAGCCCCAGCATTTT. Translation: CASSIQGRDQPQHF.

The table lists this clonotype with a few counts. The chain employs TRBV7-9 and TRBJ2-7; D gene unclear. The CDR3 spans 15 residues. Germline-derived CDR1 and CDR2 are SEHNR and FQNEAQ (reference sequence). With 1 base removed from V and 1 base from J, the gap between germline ends came to 11 bases. The CDR3 DNA is TGTGCCAGCAGCTTAGTCGGCACAGAGTCCTACGAGCAGTACTTC. Protein product: CASSLVGTESYEQYF.

The J gene is TRBJ2-1, the V gene TRBV4-1, with TRBD2 matching 10 bases. CDR1 and CDR2 from the germline V gene are MGHRA and YSYEKL. The J segment lost 3 bases and the V segment lost 4 bases, leaving 3 bases of the junction unmatched. The CDR3 runs 15 residues. The CDR3 protein is CASSLTSGDYNEQFF. CDR3 DNA: TGCGCCAGCAGCCTAACTAGCGGGGACTACAATGAGCAGTTCTTC.

In its sample, this clonotype was seen a few times. V and J are TRBV27 and TRBJ2-2, with D maybe TRBD2 (6 bases). CDR3 size: 15 residues. The V end was cut by 2 bases, the J end by 7 bases, with 14 bases between. CDR1 and CDR2 from the germline V gene are MNHEY and SMNVEV (reference sequence). The CDR3 DNA reads TGTGCCAGCAGTTTACTAGCGCCCATCGGCGGGGAGCTGTTTTTT. Translating it yields CASSLLAPIGGELFF.

As to this clonotype: Mismatch with germline at one junction end may stem from a read error. This chain uses TRBV6-5 with TRBJ2-7; 8 bases map to TRBD1. Germline V gene lookup returns CDR1 MNHEY and CDR2 SVGAGI. This CDR3 has 15 amino acids. CDR3 coding DNA: TGTGCCAGCAGTCCCAACCGTATTGCAGGGGGCGATTCGAACTTC. Translating gives CASSPNRIAGGDSNF.

The CDR3 bases are TGTGCCAGTGGGGACAGGAGCTCCTACGAGCAGTACTTC. Its protein product is CASGDRSSYEQYF. The chain carries TRBV28 and TRBJ2-7, with 8 bases lining up with TRBD1. Germline CDR1 is MDHEN and CDR2 is SYDVKM. This CDR3 region has 13 residues. The V gene end was trimmed by 9 bases and the J gene end by 0 bases; junction bases not matched to a gene: 4.

The rearrangement uses TRBV5-1 and TRBJ1-1, with D possibly being TRBD1 (5 bases). Germline V gene sequence: CDR1 SGHRS, CDR2 YFSETQ. With 2 bases removed from V and 5 bases from J, the gap between germline ends came to 10 bases. The CDR3 is 13 amino acids. CDR3 DNA: TGCGCCAGCAGCTTCCGGACAAATACTGAAGCTTTCTTT. Protein: CASSFRTNTEAFF.

The rearrangement links TRBV7-6 to TRBJ2-1, with 7 positions matching TRBD1. The ends lost 5 bases at V and 10 bases at J; junction bases unmatched: 5. The CDR3 covers 12 residues. Germline-derived CDR1 and CDR2 are SGHVS and FNYEAQ. CDR3 protein: CASSQGVGEQFF. The CDR3 coding sequence is TGTGCCAGCAGCCAGGGGGTTGGGGAGCAGTTCTTC.

This clonotype occurred a few times. The chain links TRBV7-8 to TRBJ2-1; 8 nucleotides agree with TRBD2. The J segment lost 4 bases and the V segment lost 3 bases, leaving 5 bases of the junction unmatched. The CDR3 loop spans 15 amino acids. Germline lookup yields CDR1 SGHVS and CDR2 FQNEAQ. CDR3 residues: CASSFRSGGYNEQFF. The CDR3 nucleotides are TGTGCCAGCAGCTTCCGCAGCGGGGGTTACAATGAGCAGTTCTTC.

This chain connects TRBV28 to TRBJ1-1; 7 bases match TRBD1. This CDR3 is built from 15 residues. The germline CDR1 and CDR2 sequences are MDHEN and SYDVKM. J lost 1 base, V lost 4 bases, and 6 bases had no gene match. CDR3 in amino acids: CASSSPPGGNTEAFF. In DNA, the CDR3 is TGTGCCAGCAGTTCTCCACCAGGGGGGAACACTGAAGCTTTCTTT.

The chain links TRBV11-2 to TRBJ2-7, with 9 positions matching TRBD2. Germline CDR1 is SGHAT and CDR2 is FQNNGV. The CDR3 has 17 residues. J was trimmed by 0 bases and V by 3 bases; bases with no gene match: 9. The CDR3: CASSFRLAGGDSYEQYF. The CDR3 DNA follows: TGTGCCAGCAGCTTCCGACTGGCGGGGGGGGACTCCTACGAGCAGTACTTC.

V and J are TRBV7-4 and TRBJ2-3, with 9 bases fitting TRBD2. The CDR3 runs 14 residues. CDR1 is SGHVT and CDR2 is SQSDAQ in the germline V gene. V lost 7 bases and J lost 3; bases outside the gene matches: 5. The CDR3 nucleotides are TGTGCCAGCACCGCGGGGGGGAAGACAGATACGCAGTATTTT. The encoded protein is CASTAGGKTDTQYF.